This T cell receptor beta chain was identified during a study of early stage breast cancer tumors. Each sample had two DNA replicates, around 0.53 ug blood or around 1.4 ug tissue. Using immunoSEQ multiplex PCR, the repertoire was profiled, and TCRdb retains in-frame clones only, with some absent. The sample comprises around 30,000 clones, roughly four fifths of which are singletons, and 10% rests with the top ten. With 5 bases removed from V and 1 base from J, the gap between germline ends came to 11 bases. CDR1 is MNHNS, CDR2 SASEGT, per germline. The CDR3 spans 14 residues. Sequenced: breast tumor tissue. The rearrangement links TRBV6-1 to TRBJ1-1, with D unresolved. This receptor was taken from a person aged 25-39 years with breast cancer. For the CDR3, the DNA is TGTGCCAGCAGTATTGAAATTGGGAACACTGAAGCTTTCTTT. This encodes CASSIEIGNTEAFF.